This TCR beta chain was sequenced during a study of T-cell reconstitution after alpha-beta-depleted transplantation in children. Study-level results: Counts and diversity of T cells one year after transplant came mostly from newly produced T cells.

This clonotype was picked up a small number of times. Its antigen is as yet unknown. Construction of the TCRbeta library involved unique molecular identifiers. TCRdb re-called the PCR reads through MiXCR, storing one row per CDR3 protein. The sample lists roughly 670,000 distinct CDR3 sequences; around 14% were seen once. This CDR3 has 14 amino acids. V lost 1 base to trimming and J lost 3 bases; unmatched junction nucleotides: 3. CDR1 is SGHRS, CDR2 YFSETQ, per germline. The sequence was obtained from a girl between 2 and 10 years old with congenital amegakaryocytic thrombocytopenia, due to receive a stem cell transplant. This sample comprised PBMCs, obtained before TCRalphabeta/CD19-depleted stem cell transplant. V and J are TRBV5-1 and TRBJ2-5; 7 positions agree with TRBD1. The CDR3 here is CASSLTGDKETQYF. The CDR3 DNA follows: TGCGCCAGCAGCTTGACAGGGGATAAAGAGACCCAGTACTTC.